This record concerns one T cell receptor (beta chain) sequence. The antigen is not known. Germline V CDR1 and CDR2: MNHEY, SMNVEV (reference sequence). The CDR3 loop spans 17 amino acids. The ends were cut back, 2 bases at V and 0 bases at J, with 14 bases in the middle. The table came from immunoSEQ multiplex PCR; TCRdb's copy has only in-frame clones and leaves some out. The sample has approximately 81,000 clones, 93% seen once. The data originate from a study of OX40 agonist ivuxolimab in advanced cancers. About the study: Of the participants, 40% had some prior anti-PD-1, anti-PD-L1 or anti-CTLA-4 therapy, which was allowed. Findings and limits, study-wide: The antigens recognized by the expanded peripheral T cells, that is their antigen specificity, were not determined.

This specimen consisted of CD4+ or CD8+ T cells sorted from blood, obtained in a trial of the OX40 agonist ivuxolimab. The chain is built from TRBV27 and TRBJ2-1, with D maybe TRBD2 (5 bases). This clonotype was sampled from an adult with an advanced solid tumor such as melanoma, head and neck, liver or kidney cancer. The DNA of the CDR3 is TGTGCCAGCAGTTTAGTGACGGGGTTCGGCTCCTACAATGAGCAGTTCTTC. Its translation: CASSLVTGFGSYNEQFF.